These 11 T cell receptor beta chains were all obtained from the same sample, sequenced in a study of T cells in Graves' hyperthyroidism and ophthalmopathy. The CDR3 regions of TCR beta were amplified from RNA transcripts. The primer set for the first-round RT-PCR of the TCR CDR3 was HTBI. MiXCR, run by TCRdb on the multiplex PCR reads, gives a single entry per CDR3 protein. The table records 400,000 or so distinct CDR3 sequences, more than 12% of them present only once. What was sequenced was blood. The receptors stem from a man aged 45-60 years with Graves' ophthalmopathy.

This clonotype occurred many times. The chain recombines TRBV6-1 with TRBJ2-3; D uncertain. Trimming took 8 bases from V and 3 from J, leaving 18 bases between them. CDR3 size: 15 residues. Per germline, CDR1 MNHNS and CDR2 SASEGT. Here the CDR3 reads CASQRYRQSTDTQYF. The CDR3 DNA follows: TGTGCCAGCCAAAGGTACAGACAATCAACAGATACGCAGTATTTT.

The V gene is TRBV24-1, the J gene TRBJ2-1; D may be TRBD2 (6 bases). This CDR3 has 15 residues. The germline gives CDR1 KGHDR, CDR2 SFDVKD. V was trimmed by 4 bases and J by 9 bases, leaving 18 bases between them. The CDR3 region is CATSEPRLERGEQFF. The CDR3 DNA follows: TGTGCCACCAGTGAACCCAGACTAGAACGGGGTGAGCAGTTCTTC.

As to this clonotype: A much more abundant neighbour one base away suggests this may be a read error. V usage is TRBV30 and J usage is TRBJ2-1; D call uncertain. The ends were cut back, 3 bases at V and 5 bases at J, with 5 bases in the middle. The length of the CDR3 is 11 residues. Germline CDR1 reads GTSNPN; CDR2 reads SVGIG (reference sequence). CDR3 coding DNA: TGTGCCTGGAGGGGAAACAATGAGCAGTTCTTC. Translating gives CAWRGNNEQFF. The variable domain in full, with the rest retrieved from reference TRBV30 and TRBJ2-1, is SQTIHQWPATLVQPVGSPLSLECTVEGTSNPNLYWYRQAAGRGLQLLFYSVGIGQISSEVPQNLSASRPQDRQFILSSKKLLLSDSGFYLCAWRGNNEQFFGPGTRLTVL.

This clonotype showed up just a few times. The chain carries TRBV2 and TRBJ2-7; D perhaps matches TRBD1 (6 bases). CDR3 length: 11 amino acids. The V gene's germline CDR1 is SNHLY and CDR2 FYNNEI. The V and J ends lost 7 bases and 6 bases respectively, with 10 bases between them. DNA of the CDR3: TGTGCCAGCACTGGGGGCCTCGAGCAGTACTTC. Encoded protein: CASTGGLEQYF.

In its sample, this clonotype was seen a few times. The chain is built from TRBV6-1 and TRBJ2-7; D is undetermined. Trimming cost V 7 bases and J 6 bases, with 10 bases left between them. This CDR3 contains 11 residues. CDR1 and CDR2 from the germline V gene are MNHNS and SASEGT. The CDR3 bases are TGTGCCAGCAAGACCCCCGGCGAGCAGTACTTC. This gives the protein CASKTPGEQYF.

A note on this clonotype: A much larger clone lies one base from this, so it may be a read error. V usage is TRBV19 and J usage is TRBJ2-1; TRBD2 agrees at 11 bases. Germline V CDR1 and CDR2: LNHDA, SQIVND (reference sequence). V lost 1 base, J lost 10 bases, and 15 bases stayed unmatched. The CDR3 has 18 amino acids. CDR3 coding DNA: TGTGCCAGTAGTATAGTGGGGTCTAGCGGGAGGAGACGTGGCGAGCAGTTCTTC. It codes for CASSIVGSSGRRRGEQFF.

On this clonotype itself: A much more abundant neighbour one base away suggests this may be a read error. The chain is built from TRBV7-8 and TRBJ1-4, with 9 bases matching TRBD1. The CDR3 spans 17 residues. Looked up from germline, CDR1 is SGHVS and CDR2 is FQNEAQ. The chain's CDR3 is CASSMGQGGILDEKPFF. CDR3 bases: TGTGCCAGCAGCATGGGACAGGGAGGAATATTAGATGAAAAACCGTTTTTT.

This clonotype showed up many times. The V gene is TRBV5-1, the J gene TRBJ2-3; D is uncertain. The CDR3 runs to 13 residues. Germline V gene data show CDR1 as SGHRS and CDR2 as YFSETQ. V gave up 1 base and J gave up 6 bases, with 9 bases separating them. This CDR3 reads CASSLNPADTQYF. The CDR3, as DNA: TGCGCCAGCAGCTTGAATCCCGCCGATACGCAGTATTTT.

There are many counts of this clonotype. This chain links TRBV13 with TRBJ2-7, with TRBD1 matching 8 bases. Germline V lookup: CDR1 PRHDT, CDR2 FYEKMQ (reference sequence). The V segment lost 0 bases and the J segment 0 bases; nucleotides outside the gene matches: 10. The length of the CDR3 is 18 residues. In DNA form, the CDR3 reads TGTGCCAGCAGCTTAGGTCCCCAAGCGACAGGGGACTCCTACGAGCAGTACTTC. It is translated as CASSLGPQATGDSYEQYF.

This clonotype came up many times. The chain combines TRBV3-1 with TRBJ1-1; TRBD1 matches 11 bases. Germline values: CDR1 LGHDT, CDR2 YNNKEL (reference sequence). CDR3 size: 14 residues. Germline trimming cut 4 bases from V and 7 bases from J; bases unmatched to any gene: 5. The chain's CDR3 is CASSPGQGANEAFF. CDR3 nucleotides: TGTGCCAGCAGCCCAGGACAGGGGGCTAATGAAGCTTTCTTT.

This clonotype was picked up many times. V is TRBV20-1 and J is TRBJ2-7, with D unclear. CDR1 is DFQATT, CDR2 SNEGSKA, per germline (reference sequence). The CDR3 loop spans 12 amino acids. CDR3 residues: CSPDGEIGEQYF. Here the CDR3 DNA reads TGCAGCCCGGACGGCGAAATAGGCGAGCAGTACTTC.